A single sample gave rise to the 5 T cell receptor beta chains below, sequenced in a study of T cell responses to AZD1222 COVID-19 vaccine (dated by TCRdb to 2020 to 2023). Library method: the immunoSEQ multiplex PCR assay. The source is immuneACCESS, and TCRdb retained only in-frame sequences with V and J called. Part of the clones is not carried over; for the studies checked, unresolved V genes explain less than half of this, and the remainder is unexplained. A total of around 170,000 clones appear in this sample, just over 90% of them only once. The ten largest clones add up to about 1.6% of the sample. Explained via the paper, the time point label denotes: baseline before first vaccination. The sample here was peripheral blood, taken on day 0 of AZD1222 vaccination. These receptors were taken from an adult in good health.

The chain joins TRBV7-9 to TRBJ1-4; D gene unclear. V was pared by 1 base and J by 8 bases, with 8 bases between. The V gene's germline CDR1 is SEHNR and CDR2 FQNEAQ (reference sequence). This CDR3 is built from 13 residues. The chain's CDR3 is CASSLDPAEKLFF. In DNA form, the CDR3 reads TGTGCCAGCAGCTTAGATCCAGCGGAAAAACTGTTTTTT. The full variable domain, with the rest looked up from reference TRBV7-9 and TRBJ1-4, is DTGVSQNPRHKITKRGQNVTFRCDPISEHNRLYWYRQTLGQGPEFLTYFQNEAQLEKSRLLSDRFSAERPKGSFSTLEIQRTEQGDSAMYLCASSLDPAEKLFFGSGTQLSVL.

The gene calls are TRBV29-1 and TRBJ2-5; D might be TRBD1 (6 bases). The CDR3 sequence is 12 residues long. V was clipped by 7 bases and J by 1 base, with 10 bases between them. The V gene's germline CDR1 is SQVTM and CDR2 ANQGSEA. CDR3 bases: TGCAGCGGTACAGGGTTCCAAGAGACCCAGTACTTC. It codes for CSGTGFQETQYF.

The rearrangement joins TRBV6-4 to TRBJ2-1; tentative D call: TRBD2 (6 bases). Germline CDR1 reads MRHNA; CDR2 reads SNTAGT. This CDR3 is built from 16 residues. V shed 5 bases and J shed 3 bases, with 17 bases lying between them. The chain's CDR3 is CASSTKGTGDYNEQFF. The CDR3 nucleotides read TGTGCCAGCAGTACCAAGGGTACGGGGGACTACAATGAGCAGTTCTTC.

Comments on this clone: One end of the junction varies from germline; a read error may be responsible. This chain connects TRBV29-1 to TRBJ1-2; D not resolved. Germline lookup yields CDR1 SQVTM and CDR2 ANQGSEA. The CDR3 totals 10 residues. In nucleotides, the CDR3 is TGCAGCGCCCTGGACCGTTTTCTGAGCTTC. Its translation: CSALDRFLSF. Using reference TRBV29-1 and TRBJ1-2 for the parts outside the CDR3, the full variable domain is SAVISQKPSRDICQRGTSLTIQCQVDSQVTMMFWYRQQPGQSLTLIATANQGSEATYESGFVIDKFPISRPNLTFSTLTVSNMSPEDSSIYLCSALDRFLSFGSGTRLTVV.

The chain couples TRBV28 to TRBJ2-7, with TRBD1 as a possible D gene (5 bases). The germline V gene encodes CDR1 MDHEN and CDR2 SYDVKM. V dropped 10 bases and J dropped 5 bases, with 12 bases sitting between them. CDR3 size: 11 residues. The CDR3 protein is CATSGYNEQYF. The CDR3 coding sequence is TGTGCCACCTCAGGGTACAACGAGCAGTACTTC.